A selection of T cell receptor beta chains follows, all from one sample in a study of T cells in Graves' hyperthyroidism and ophthalmopathy. TCRdb passed the multiplex PCR reads through MiXCR, listing each CDR3 protein once. The sample carries more than 500,000 distinct CDR3 sequences, 46% recorded once. The sequencing sample was made of peripheral blood or thyroid tissue (not recorded which). The receptors were gathered from an adult woman with Graves' disease, either hyperthyroidism or ophthalmopathy (not recorded which). CDR3s include the opening cysteine and the closing phenylalanine or tryptophan. D genes are given only for firm matches. Size is omitted from some rows. Given values are once, few, many or a class for expanded clones.

>TRBD2|.|TRBV20-1|TRBJ2-2
TGCAGTGCCCTGGGGACTAGCGGGACCGGTGGGGTTGCCGGGGAGCTGTTTTTT
CSALGTSGTGGVAGELFF
>.|many|TRBV5-5|TRBJ1-2
TGTGCCAGCAGCTTGGCAGGGGTCGCTAACTATGGCTACACCTTC
CASSLAGVANYGYTF
>.|many|TRBV6-5|TRBJ1-5
TGTGCCAGCAGTGACACCGCCGGGACCTTCAATCAGCCCCAGCATTTT
CASSDTAGTFNQPQHF
>TRBD1|few|TRBV29-1|TRBJ1-5
TGCAGCGTCGAAACAGGGGTCGGCAATCAGCCCCAGCATTTT
CSVETGVGNQPQHF
>TRBD1|.|TRBV29-1|TRBJ2-7
TGCAGCGTGGACAGGGGAAGCTCCTACGAGCAGTACTTC
CSVDRGSSYEQYF
>TRBD2|many|TRBV9|TRBJ2-7
TGTGCCAGCAGCGTAGGGAAGGTTAGCGGGAGGACTTGTTACGAGCAGTACTTC
CASSVGKVSGRTCYEQYF
>TRBD1|.|TRBV13|TRBJ1-4
TGTGCCAGCAGCCACTCGGGACAGGGAAGCGAAAAACTGTTTTTT
CASSHSGQGSEKLFF
>.|many|TRBV6-1|TRBJ1-5
TGTGCCAGCAGTGAAGCTTTCCTGAGGCATTTT
CASSEAFLRHF
>.|.|TRBV6-2/TRBV6-3|TRBJ2-7
TGTGCCAGCAGTTACATGGGGAGCTACGAGCAGTACTTC
CASSYMGSYEQYF
>.|once|TRBV19|TRBJ1-2
TGTGCCAGTACCGTGGGGGTGGACAGCCTCTATGGCCACACCTTC
CASTVGVDSLYGHTF
>TRBD1|few|TRBV7-2|TRBJ1-6
TGTGCCTGGAGTCTGAGGACAGGAGGGACGAATGGTTCACCCCTCCACTTT
CAWSLRTGGTNGSPLHF
>.|.|TRBV20-1|TRBJ1-1
TGCAGTGCTAGGGTCTGGGGGATCGATGAAGCTTTCTTT
CSARVWGIDEAFF
>.|.|TRBV7-2|TRBJ2-2
TGTGCCAGCAGCTTAACAGGGTCACGGGAGCTGTTTTTT
CASSLTGSRELFF
>.|.|TRBV10-3|TRBJ2-7
TGTGCCATCAGTGTGGGTCAGGGCCACGAGCAGTACTTC
CAISVGQGHEQYF
>.|.|TRBV7-9|TRBJ2-7
TGTGCCAGCAGCTGGGGGGGAGCGCGGGACAGTTCCTACGAGCAGTACTTC
CASSWGGARDSSYEQYF
>TRBD1|.|TRBV25-1|TRBJ1-5
TGTGCCAGCAGTGCTAGTGAGGGACAGGGACGTCAGCCCCAGCATTTT
CASSASEGQGRQPQHF
>.|.|TRBV12-3/TRBV12-4|TRBJ1-2
TGTGCCAGCAGTTACTCGTTCCTCGGAGGTGGCTACACCTTC
CASSYSFLGGGYTF
>.|.|TRBV5-1|TRBJ2-7
TGCGCCAGCAGCCCCGGGCCGGACCAATCCTACGAGCAGTACTTC
CASSPGPDQSYEQYF
>TRBD1|.|TRBV20-1|TRBJ1-6
TGCAGTGCTAGAGATCGCTACAGGGGGCGCGTTGTTAATTCACCCCTCCACTTT
CSARDRYRGRVVNSPLHF
>.|few|TRBV29-1|TRBJ1-2
TGCAGCGTTGTCCCGTCCTATGGCTACACCTTC
CSVVPSYGYTF
>.|many|TRBV5-1|TRBJ1-4
TGCGCCAGCCAAGGACAGCCTTCAAATGAAAAACTGTTTTTT
CASQGQPSNEKLFF
>TRBD2|.|TRBV13|TRBJ2-5
TGTGCCAGCAGCTTAATACCCTCCTACGGCGGGGGTACGGAGACCCAGTACTTC
CASSLIPSYGGGTETQYF
>TRBD2|.|TRBV25-1|TRBJ2-1
TGTGCCAGCAGCTTAGGGACTAGCGGAGTTGAGCAGTTCTTC
CASSLGTSGVEQFF
>TRBD1|.|TRBV5-5|TRBJ2-7
TGTGCCAGCAGCTTGCGGCGGCAGGGGGCGGGTGAGCAGTACTTC
CASSLRRQGAGEQYF
>.|.|TRBV2|TRBJ1-1
TGTGCCAGCAGGCCGGGGGAAGGGCGGACTTTCTTT
CASRPGEGRTFF
>TRBD2|many|TRBV5-1|TRBJ2-7
TGCGCCAGCAGCTTAGCGGGAGCCCCGCCGGAGCAGTACTTC
CASSLAGAPPEQYF
>.|many|TRBV10-3|TRBJ1-4
TGTGCCATCAGTGAGTCCGGCAGCCTTAATGAAAAACTGTTTTTT
CAISESGSLNEKLFF
>.|.|TRBV12-3/TRBV12-4|TRBJ1-2
TGTGCCAGCAGTTTTAAGCCGAAGGGGGGCTACACCTTC
CASSFKPKGGYTF
>.|.|TRBV19|TRBJ2-7
TGTGCCAGTAGTAAGGACACATACTACTCCTACGAGCAGTACTTC
CASSKDTYYSYEQYF
>TRBD1|.|TRBV7-9|TRBJ1-2
TGTGCCAGCAGCACCGGGGGACAGGGTGGTGGCTACACCTTC
CASSTGGQGGGYTF
>.|.|TRBV7-2|TRBJ1-6
TGTGCCAGCAGCTTAAGCAGGGCCGGGTTCTCACCCCTCCACTTT
CASSLSRAGFSPLHF
>.|.|TRBV29-1|TRBJ1-1
TGCAGCGTTTGGGGACCGGGGTCGCCTGAAGCTTTCTTT
CSVWGPGSPEAFF
>.|few|TRBV12-3/TRBV12-4|TRBJ1-2
TGTGCCAGCAGTCAACAGGGAACCTTCTTCTATGGCTACACCTTC
CASSQQGTFFYGYTF
>.|many|TRBV7-2|TRBJ2-7
TGTGCCAGCAGCCCTGGGGGCGCGGTTCCCTACGAGCAGTACTTC
CASSPGGAVPYEQYF
>.|.|TRBV5-1|TRBJ1-3
TGCGCCAGCAGCTTGGAACAGGCTTCTGGAAACACCATATATTTT
CASSLEQASGNTIYF
>TRBD2|few|TRBV12-3/TRBV12-4|TRBJ2-2
TGTGCCAGCAGTTCCACGGGACTAGCAGGCGGGGAGCTGTTTTTT
CASSSTGLAGGELFF
>.|many|TRBV4-1|TRBJ1-2
TGCGCCAGCAGCCAAGGTCCCGGGACAAGCTTCTATGGCTACACCTTC
CASSQGPGTSFYGYTF
>.|.|TRBV11-2|TRBJ1-4
TGTGCCAGCACCTCGGGGGCAGTCCTTACTGAAAAACTGTTTTTT
CASTSGAVLTEKLFF
>.|.|TRBV5-4|TRBJ2-5
TGTGCCAGCAGCTCGCAAGGGGTAGAGACCCAGTACTTC
CASSSQGVETQYF
>TRBD1|many|TRBV15|TRBJ2-5
TGTGCCACCAGCAGAACTCTCCCCGGGACAGGGACGGGGGAGACCCAGTACTTC
CATSRTLPGTGTGETQYF
>.|.|TRBV2|TRBJ2-5
TGTGCCAGCAGTGAAGTAGAGTGGGAGACCCAATACTTC
CASSEVEWETQYF
>TRBD1|.|TRBV15|TRBJ1-1
TGTGCCACCAGCAGACAGGGACAGTTGAACACTGAAGCTTTCTTT
CATSRQGQLNTEAFF
>TRBD2|.|TRBV7-3|TRBJ2-7
TGTGCCAGCAGCCCCAGACTAGCGGGCGGCTACGAGCAGTACTTC
CASSPRLAGGYEQYF
>TRBD2|.|TRBV10-3|TRBJ2-5
TGTGCCATTGCTGCTGGGGGGGTGATGGAGACCCAGTACTTC
CAIAAGGVMETQYF
>.|many|TRBV5-8|TRBJ1-1
TGTGCCAGCAGCTTGGGGGTAGTGGGCACAAAAGCTTTCTTT
CASSLGVVGTKAFF
>.|.|TRBV29-1|TRBJ1-5
TGCAGCGTTGTAGTAGGACCCTCATCCAATCAGCCCCAGCATTTT
CSVVVGPSSNQPQHF
>TRBD1|.|TRBV19|TRBJ1-2
TGTGCCACCCGAACCGGGACAGGGGCGAGGAGCTATGGCTACACCTTC
CATRTGTGARSYGYTF
>TRBD1|.|TRBV2|TRBJ2-5
TGTGCCAGCAGATTGATCTGGACAGGGCGGGAGACCCAGTACTTC
CASRLIWTGRETQYF
>.|.|TRBV29-1|TRBJ2-2
TGCAGCGCTACTCGCCAGGGGGGACCGTTCAACACCGGGGAGCTGTTTTTT
CSATRQGGPFNTGELFF
>TRBD1|once|TRBV7-2|TRBJ1-2
TGTGCCAGCAGCCAAGGCAGGGGGTTCGGCTATGGCTACACCTTC
CASSQGRGFGYGYTF
>TRBD2|many|TRBV9|TRBJ2-5
TGTGCCAGCAGCCCTCCGGGACTAGCCTCCGGAGAGACCCAGTACTTC
CASSPPGLASGETQYF
>.|.|TRBV7-9|TRBJ1-2
TGTGCCAGCAGCTGGCCTGTCAACTATGGCTACACCTTC
CASSWPVNYGYTF
>.|many|TRBV6-2/TRBV6-3|TRBJ1-1
TGTGCCAGCAGTTACCCGACAACCAACACTGAAGCTTTCTTT
CASSYPTTNTEAFF
>.|few|TRBV10-3|TRBJ2-7
TGTGCCATCAGTGAAGGGCTGGCCGCCTCCTACGAGCAGTACTTC
CAISEGLAASYEQYF
>.|many|TRBV6-6|TRBJ1-5
TGTGCCAGCAGTTACACGGAGTATCAGCCCCAGCATTTT
CASSYTEYQPQHF
>TRBD2|.|TRBV7-2|TRBJ2-2
TGTGCCAGCAAGGAGCGGGAGCTGGGCGGGGAGCTGTTTTTT
CASKERELGGELFF
>TRBD1|many|TRBV5-1|TRBJ1-2
TGCGCCAGCAGCCCACAGGGGGCTGACTATGGCTACACCTTC
CASSPQGADYGYTF